Listed below are T cell receptor beta chains from one sample, sequenced in a study of identical twins. From the 5' RACE reads, TCRdb called clonotypes with MiXCR, one entry per CDR3 protein. This table holds about 520,000 distinct CDR3 sequences, 20% to 25% found once. These data also featured in a second study, about T cells expressing NK-cell markers.

Sequences were obtained from CD4+ T cells sorted from blood. These receptors originate from a young woman in good health. The CDR3 runs from the conserved cysteine through the conserved F or W. D genes are given only for firm matches. Only some rows state a clone size, as once, few, many or a class for expanded clones.

v_call: TRBV6-1
d_call: -
j_call: TRBJ1-5
clone_size: many
cdr3_aa: CASTYGALERQPQHF
cdr3_nt: TGTGCCAGCACCTACGGGGCCCTAGAAAGGCAGCCCCAGCATTTT

v_call: TRBV29-1
d_call: -
j_call: TRBJ2-7
clone_size: -
cdr3_aa: CSVEGARYEQYF
cdr3_nt: TGCAGCGTTGAAGGGGCGCGGTACGAGCAGTACTTC

v_call: TRBV6-2/TRBV6-3
d_call: -
j_call: TRBJ2-1
clone_size: -
cdr3_aa: CASSRPGLGHNEQFF
cdr3_nt: TGTGCCAGCAGTCGCCCGGGCCTCGGCCACAATGAGCAGTTCTTC

v_call: TRBV5-1
d_call: TRBD1
j_call: TRBJ2-7
clone_size: few
cdr3_aa: CASSGPGQGSNEQYF
cdr3_nt: TGCGCCAGCAGCGGTCCGGGACAGGGGTCCAACGAGCAGTACTTC

v_call: TRBV5-5
d_call: -
j_call: TRBJ2-1
clone_size: -
cdr3_aa: CARSAGLGNEQFF
cdr3_nt: TGTGCCAGGAGCGCAGGGCTTGGCAATGAGCAGTTCTTC

v_call: TRBV20-1
d_call: -
j_call: TRBJ1-1
clone_size: few
cdr3_aa: CSARVRNTEAFF
cdr3_nt: TGCAGTGCTAGAGTAAGGAACACTGAAGCTTTCTTT

v_call: TRBV29-1
d_call: TRBD2
j_call: TRBJ2-1
clone_size: many
cdr3_aa: CSVVGLADYNEQFF
cdr3_nt: TGCAGCGTTGTGGGCCTAGCGGACTACAATGAGCAGTTCTTC

v_call: TRBV2
d_call: -
j_call: TRBJ2-1
clone_size: -
cdr3_aa: CASSYNGQLQFF
cdr3_nt: TGTGCCAGCAGCTATAATGGACAGTTACAGTTCTTC

v_call: TRBV4-2
d_call: TRBD1
j_call: TRBJ2-7
clone_size: once
cdr3_aa: CASSQGGQGGYEQYF
cdr3_nt: TGTGCCAGCAGCCAGGGGGGACAGGGTGGCTACGAGCAGTACTTC

v_call: TRBV7-9
d_call: -
j_call: TRBJ1-1
clone_size: -
cdr3_aa: CASRSRGRGNEAFF
cdr3_nt: TGTGCCAGCAGATCCCGGGGGCGGGGAAATGAAGCTTTCTTT

v_call: TRBV12-3/TRBV12-4
d_call: -
j_call: TRBJ2-7
clone_size: many
cdr3_aa: CASSLSPYEQYF
cdr3_nt: TGTGCCAGCAGTTTGAGTCCCTACGAGCAGTACTTC

v_call: TRBV20-1
d_call: -
j_call: TRBJ2-2
clone_size: -
cdr3_aa: CSAREAQSVGELFF
cdr3_nt: TGCAGTGCTAGAGAAGCCCAAAGCGTCGGGGAGCTGTTTTTT

v_call: TRBV11-3
d_call: TRBD2
j_call: TRBJ2-3
clone_size: -
cdr3_aa: CASSGTTADTQYF
cdr3_nt: TGTGCCAGCAGCGGGACTACGGCAGATACGCAGTATTTT

v_call: TRBV7-7
d_call: TRBD2
j_call: TRBJ2-5
clone_size: few
cdr3_aa: CASSLSTSGWGTQYF
cdr3_nt: TGTGCCAGCAGCTTATCGACTAGCGGGTGGGGGACCCAGTACTTC

v_call: TRBV5-1
d_call: TRBD1
j_call: TRBJ2-6
clone_size: -
cdr3_aa: CASSATGSGANVLTF
cdr3_nt: TGCGCCAGCAGCGCGACAGGGTCCGGGGCCAACGTCCTGACTTTC

v_call: TRBV2
d_call: TRBD1
j_call: TRBJ2-1
clone_size: few
cdr3_aa: CASSARGQGYNEQFF
cdr3_nt: TGTGCCAGCAGTGCTCGGGGACAGGGGTACAATGAGCAGTTCTTC

v_call: TRBV6-1
d_call: -
j_call: TRBJ2-7
clone_size: -
cdr3_aa: CASSEFRGQVYEQYF
cdr3_nt: TGTGCCAGCAGTGAATTCCGAGGTCAAGTCTACGAGCAGTACTTC

v_call: TRBV9
d_call: TRBD2
j_call: TRBJ2-5
clone_size: few
cdr3_aa: CASSVGGGGAGETQYF
cdr3_nt: TGTGCCAGCAGCGTAGGCGGGGGAGGGGCCGGAGAGACCCAGTACTTC

v_call: TRBV12-3/TRBV12-4
d_call: -
j_call: TRBJ2-1
clone_size: few
cdr3_aa: CASSPELSPRNEQFF
cdr3_nt: TGTGCCAGCAGTCCGGAACTGAGCCCACGGAATGAGCAGTTCTTC

v_call: TRBV11-3
d_call: -
j_call: TRBJ2-1
clone_size: -
cdr3_aa: CASSSENRDEQFF
cdr3_nt: TGTGCCAGCAGCTCGGAGAACAGGGATGAGCAGTTCTTC

v_call: TRBV6-1
d_call: TRBD1
j_call: TRBJ2-3
clone_size: -
cdr3_aa: CASKDRGGGRTDTQYF
cdr3_nt: TGTGCCAGCAAAGACAGGGGGGGAGGTCGCACAGATACGCAGTATTTT

v_call: TRBV10-3
d_call: TRBD2
j_call: TRBJ2-1
clone_size: -
cdr3_aa: CAISESRLAGNNEQFF
cdr3_nt: TGTGCCATCAGTGAGTCGAGACTAGCGGGAAATAATGAGCAGTTCTTC

v_call: TRBV20-1
d_call: -
j_call: TRBJ1-1
clone_size: few
cdr3_aa: CSAARATEAFF
cdr3_nt: TGCAGTGCTGCCAGGGCCACTGAAGCTTTCTTT

v_call: TRBV9
d_call: TRBD2
j_call: TRBJ2-3
clone_size: few
cdr3_aa: CASSMGTSGSTDTQYF
cdr3_nt: TGTGCCAGCAGCATGGGGACTAGCGGGAGCACAGATACGCAGTATTTT

v_call: TRBV6-6
d_call: TRBD2
j_call: TRBJ2-5
clone_size: -
cdr3_aa: CASNPGTRETQYF
cdr3_nt: TGTGCCAGCAACCCCGGGACTAGGGAGACCCAGTACTTC

v_call: TRBV6-2/TRBV6-3
d_call: -
j_call: TRBJ2-2
clone_size: few
cdr3_aa: CASSYGRSYTGELFF
cdr3_nt: TGTGCCAGCAGTTACGGGCGAAGCTACACCGGGGAGCTGTTTTTT

v_call: TRBV15
d_call: TRBD1
j_call: TRBJ2-3
clone_size: -
cdr3_aa: CATSKDRGLGTQYF
cdr3_nt: TGTGCCACCAGCAAGGACAGGGGATTGGGGACGCAGTATTTT

v_call: TRBV7-9
d_call: -
j_call: TRBJ2-4
clone_size: few
cdr3_aa: CASSPGQIAKNIQYF
cdr3_nt: TGTGCCAGCAGCCCTGGACAGATAGCCAAAAACATTCAGTACTTC

v_call: TRBV5-1
d_call: TRBD1
j_call: TRBJ1-1
clone_size: few
cdr3_aa: CASSLDRVSNTEAFF
cdr3_nt: TGCGCCAGCAGCTTAGACAGGGTTTCGAACACTGAAGCTTTCTTT

v_call: TRBV5-8
d_call: -
j_call: TRBJ1-2
clone_size: -
cdr3_aa: CASSLNNYGYTF
cdr3_nt: TGTGCCAGCAGCTTGAACAACTATGGCTACACCTTC

v_call: TRBV5-1
d_call: TRBD1
j_call: TRBJ2-3
clone_size: few
cdr3_aa: CASSRGGQASDTQYF
cdr3_nt: TGCGCCAGCAGCCGAGGGGGACAGGCGTCAGATACGCAGTATTTT

v_call: TRBV12-3/TRBV12-4
d_call: -
j_call: TRBJ1-1
clone_size: few
cdr3_aa: CATRGDGHTEAFF
cdr3_nt: TGTGCCACCCGAGGCGACGGACACACTGAAGCTTTCTTT

v_call: TRBV2
d_call: -
j_call: TRBJ2-1
clone_size: few
cdr3_aa: CASGRKGAYNEQFF
cdr3_nt: TGTGCCAGCGGGAGGAAGGGGGCATACAATGAGCAGTTCTTC

v_call: TRBV10-3
d_call: -
j_call: TRBJ1-5
clone_size: few
cdr3_aa: CAIGDSRGNQPQHF
cdr3_nt: TGTGCCATCGGGGATTCAAGGGGCAATCAGCCCCAGCATTTT

v_call: TRBV12-3/TRBV12-4
d_call: -
j_call: TRBJ2-1
clone_size: -
cdr3_aa: CASRTAGLVEQFF
cdr3_nt: TGTGCCAGCAGGACCGCGGGGCTTGTTGAGCAGTTCTTC